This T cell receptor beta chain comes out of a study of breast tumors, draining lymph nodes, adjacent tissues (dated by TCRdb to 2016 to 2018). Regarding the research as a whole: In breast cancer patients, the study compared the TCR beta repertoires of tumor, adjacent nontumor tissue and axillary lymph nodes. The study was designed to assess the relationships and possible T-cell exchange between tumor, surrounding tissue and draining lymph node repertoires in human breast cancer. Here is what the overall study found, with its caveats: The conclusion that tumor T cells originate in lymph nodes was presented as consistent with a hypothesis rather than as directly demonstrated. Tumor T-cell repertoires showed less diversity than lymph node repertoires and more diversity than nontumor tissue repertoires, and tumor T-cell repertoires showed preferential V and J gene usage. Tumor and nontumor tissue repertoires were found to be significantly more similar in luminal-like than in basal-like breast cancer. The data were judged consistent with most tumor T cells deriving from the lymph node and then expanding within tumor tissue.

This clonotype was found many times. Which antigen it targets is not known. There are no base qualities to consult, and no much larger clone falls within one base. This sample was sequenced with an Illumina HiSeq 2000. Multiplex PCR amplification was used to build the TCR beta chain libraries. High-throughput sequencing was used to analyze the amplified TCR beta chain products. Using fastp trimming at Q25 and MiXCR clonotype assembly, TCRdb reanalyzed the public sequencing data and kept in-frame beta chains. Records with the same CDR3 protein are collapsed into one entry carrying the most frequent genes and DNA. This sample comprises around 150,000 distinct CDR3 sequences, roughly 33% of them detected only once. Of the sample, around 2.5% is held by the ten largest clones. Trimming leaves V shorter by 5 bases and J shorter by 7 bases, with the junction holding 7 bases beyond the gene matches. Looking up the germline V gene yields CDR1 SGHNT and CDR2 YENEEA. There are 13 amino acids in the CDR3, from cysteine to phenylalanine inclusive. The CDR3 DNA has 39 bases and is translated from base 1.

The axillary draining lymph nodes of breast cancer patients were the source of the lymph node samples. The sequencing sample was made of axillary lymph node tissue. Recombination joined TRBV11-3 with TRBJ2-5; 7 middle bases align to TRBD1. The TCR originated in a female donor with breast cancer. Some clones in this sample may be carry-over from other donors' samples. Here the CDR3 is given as CASSRQGGATQYF. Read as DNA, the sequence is TGTGCCAGCAGCCGACAGGGCGGTGCGACCCAGTACTTC.